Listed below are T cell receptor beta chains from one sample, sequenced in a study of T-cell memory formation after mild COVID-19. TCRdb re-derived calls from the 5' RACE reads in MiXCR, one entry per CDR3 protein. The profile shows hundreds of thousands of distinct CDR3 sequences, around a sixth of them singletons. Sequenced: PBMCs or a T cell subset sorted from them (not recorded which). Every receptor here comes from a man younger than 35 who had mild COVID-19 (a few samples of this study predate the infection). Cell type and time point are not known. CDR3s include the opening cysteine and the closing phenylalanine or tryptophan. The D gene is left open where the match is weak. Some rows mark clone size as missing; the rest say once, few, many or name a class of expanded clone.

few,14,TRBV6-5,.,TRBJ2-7,TGTGCCAGCAGTTACCAGGAAAGCTCCTACGAGCAGTACTTC,CASSYQESSYEQYF
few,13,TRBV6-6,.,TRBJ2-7,TGTGCCAGCAGTTCCCCTGTAGCTCTCGAGCAGTACTTC,CASSSPVALEQYF
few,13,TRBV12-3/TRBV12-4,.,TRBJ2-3,TGTGCCAGCAGCGGGGAAGCCGTATATACGCAGTATTTT,CASSGEAVYTQYF
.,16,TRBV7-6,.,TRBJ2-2,TGTGCCAGCAGCTTAGTGGCGACACCGAACACCGGGGAGCTGTTTTTT,CASSLVATPNTGELFF
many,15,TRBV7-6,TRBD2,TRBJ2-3,TGTGCCAGCAGCATGACTAGCGGTCTCACAGATACGCAGTATTTT,CASSMTSGLTDTQYF
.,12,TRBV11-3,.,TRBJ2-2,TGTGCCAGCAGCTCCCCGATCGGGGAGCTGTTTTTT,CASSSPIGELFF
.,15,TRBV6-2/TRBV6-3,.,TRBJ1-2,TGTGCCAGCAGTTACTCGACAGGCTCCATATATGGCTACACCTTC,CASSYSTGSIYGYTF
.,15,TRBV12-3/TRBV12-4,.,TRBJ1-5,TGTGCCAGCTGCCGGGACTCCGAGGGACATCAGCCCCAGCATTTT,CASCRDSEGHQPQHF
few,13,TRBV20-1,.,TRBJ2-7,TGCAGTGCTAGTACGACAGGCTCCCGGGAGCAGTACTTC,CSASTTGSREQYF
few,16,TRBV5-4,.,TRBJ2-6,TGTGCCAGCAGCTTGTTCGGACTCCCTGGGGCCAACGTCCTGACTTTC,CASSLFGLPGANVLTF
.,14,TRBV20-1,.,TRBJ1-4,TGCAGTGCCACATTAAGTGGGGCGGATGAAAAACTGTTTTTT,CSATLSGADEKLFF
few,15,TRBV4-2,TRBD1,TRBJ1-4,TGTGCCAGCACCCTTTGGGGACAGGGCCGTGAAAAACTGTTTTTT,CASTLWGQGREKLFF
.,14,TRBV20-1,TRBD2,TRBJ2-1,TGCAGTGCTAGGGGACCCAGCGGGGACAATGAGCAGTTCTTC,CSARGPSGDNEQFF
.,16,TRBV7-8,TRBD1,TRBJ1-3,TGTGCCAGCAGCTTGGGACAGGGGAACTCTGGAAACACCATATATTTT,CASSLGQGNSGNTIYF
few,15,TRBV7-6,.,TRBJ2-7,TGTGCCAGCAGCTTAGGGTCTGGGGGGCATTACGAGCAGTACTTC,CASSLGSGGHYEQYF
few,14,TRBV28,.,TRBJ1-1,TGTGCCAGCAGACTCCACGGTGGGAACACTGAAGCTTTCTTT,CASRLHGGNTEAFF
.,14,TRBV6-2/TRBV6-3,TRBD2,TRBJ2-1,TGTTCCAGCAGTTACGGCGGGGGGGCCCGAGAGCAGTTCTTC,CSSSYGGGAREQFF
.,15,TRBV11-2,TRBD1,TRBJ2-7,TGTGCCAGCAGTTCAGCCGGGACAGGGAGATACGAGCAGTACTTC,CASSSAGTGRYEQYF
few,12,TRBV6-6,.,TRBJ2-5,TGTGCCAGCATGGGGCCCCGAGGAACCCAGTACTTC,CASMGPRGTQYF
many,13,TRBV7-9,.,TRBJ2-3,TGTGCCAGCAGTGACAGGAGCACAGATACGCAGTATTTT,CASSDRSTDTQYF
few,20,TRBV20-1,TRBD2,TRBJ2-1,TGCAGTGCTAGTCGACCAGGGGGACTAGCGGGGTCCCACTCCTACAATGAGCAGTTCTTC,CSASRPGGLAGSHSYNEQFF
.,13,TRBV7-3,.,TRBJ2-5,TGTGCCAGCAGCCTCCGGGACCAAGAGACCCAGTACTTC,CASSLRDQETQYF
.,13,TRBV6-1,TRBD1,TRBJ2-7,TGTGCCAGCACTCCCGGACAGGGCTACGAGCAGTACTTC,CASTPGQGYEQYF
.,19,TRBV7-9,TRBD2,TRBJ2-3,TGTGACAGCAGCATATCCTCGGTTCTAGCGGGGGCCCTCACAGATACGCAGTATTTT,CDSSISSVLAGALTDTQYF
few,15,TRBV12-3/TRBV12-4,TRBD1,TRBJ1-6,TGTGCCAGCAGTTTTGGGACAGGGCTGGATTCACCCCTCCACTTT,CASSFGTGLDSPLHF
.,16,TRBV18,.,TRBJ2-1,TGTGCCAGCTCAACCGAGGACAGACGCTCCTACAATGAGCAGTTCTTC,CASSTEDRRSYNEQFF
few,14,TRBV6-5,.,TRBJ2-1,TGTGCCAGCAGGCGGGCCGTGGGGTACAATGAGCAGTTCTTC,CASRRAVGYNEQFF
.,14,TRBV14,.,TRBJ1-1,TGTGCCAGCAGCCACGGCCAGGCAAACACTGAAGCTTTCTTT,CASSHGQANTEAFF
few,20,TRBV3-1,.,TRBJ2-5,TGTGCCAGCAGCCAAGAAGCCCCTGTGTGGACGGAGGCCCTTCAAGAGACCCAGTACTTC,CASSQEAPVWTEALQETQYF
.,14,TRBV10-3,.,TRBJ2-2,TGTGCCACCCGGGGGACAGCATCCACCGGGGAGCTGTTTTTT,CATRGTASTGELFF
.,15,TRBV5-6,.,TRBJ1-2,TGTGCCAGCAGCTTGGAACTCGGTCGGTCCAATGGCTACACCTTC,CASSLELGRSNGYTF
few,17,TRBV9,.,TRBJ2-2,TGTGCCAGCAGCGTATCCGCCGAAAGGTCGGTCCCCGGGGAGCTGTTTTTT,CASSVSAERSVPGELFF
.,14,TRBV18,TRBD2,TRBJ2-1,TGTGCCAGCTCACCGAGCGGGGGGAGCGATGAGCAGTTCTTC,CASSPSGGSDEQFF
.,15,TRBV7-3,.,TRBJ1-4,TGTGCCAGCAGCTTACGAGGGGGGCCCAATGAAAAACTGTTTTTT,CASSLRGGPNEKLFF
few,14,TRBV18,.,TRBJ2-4,TGTGCCAGCTCACCAAGGGCAGGGCGAAACATTCAGTACTTC,CASSPRAGRNIQYF
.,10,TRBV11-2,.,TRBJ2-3,TGTGCCAGAGAGGGAGATACGCAGTATTTT,CAREGDTQYF
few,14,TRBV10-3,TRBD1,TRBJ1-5,TGTGCCATCAGTGATCGGACAGGGAATCAGCCCCAGCATTTT,CAISDRTGNQPQHF
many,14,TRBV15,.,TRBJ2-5,TGTGCCACCAGCAGAGACTTTGTGAGAGAGACCCAGTACTTC,CATSRDFVRETQYF
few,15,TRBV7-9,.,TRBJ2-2,TGTGCCAGCAGCTTACTAGCGCTGAACACCGGGGAGCTGTTTTTT,CASSLLALNTGELFF
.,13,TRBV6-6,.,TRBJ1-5,TGTGCCAGCAGTTACTACTCCCCCCAGCCCCAGCATTTT,CASSYYSPQPQHF
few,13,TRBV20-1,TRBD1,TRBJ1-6,TGCAGTGGACAGGGGCCCCGTGGCTCACCCCTCCACTTT,CSGQGPRGSPLHF
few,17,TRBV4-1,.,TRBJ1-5,TGCGCCAGCAGCCGAAGTTCGGGGGAATGGGGCAATCAGCCCCAGCATTTT,CASSRSSGEWGNQPQHF
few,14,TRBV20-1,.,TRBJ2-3,TGCAGTGCTAGTAGACAGTCTAGCACAGATACGCAGTATTTT,CSASRQSSTDTQYF
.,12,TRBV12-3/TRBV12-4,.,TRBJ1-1,TGTGCCAGCAGCAATTCCCAGACTGAAGCTTTCTTT,CASSNSQTEAFF
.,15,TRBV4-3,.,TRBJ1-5,TGCGCCAGCAGCCAGTGGCACTTTCGCAATCAGCCCCAGCATTTT,CASSQWHFRNQPQHF
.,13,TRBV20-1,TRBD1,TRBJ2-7,TGCAGTGCTAGGTCCGACAGGGCCTACGAGCAGTACTTC,CSARSDRAYEQYF
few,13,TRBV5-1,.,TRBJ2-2,TGCGCCAGCAGCTTGGGTGTTGGCGGGGAGCTGTTTTTT,CASSLGVGGELFF
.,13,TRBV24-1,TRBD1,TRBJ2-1,TGTGCCACCGCCGACAGGGGCGGTAATGAGCAGTTCTTC,CATADRGGNEQFF
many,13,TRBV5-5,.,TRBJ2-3,TGTGCCAGCGGAACAGGGAGCACAGATACGCAGTATTTT,CASGTGSTDTQYF
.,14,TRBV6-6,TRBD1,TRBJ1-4,TGTGCCAGCAGGATACAGGGGGCTAATGAAAAACTGTTTTTT,CASRIQGANEKLFF
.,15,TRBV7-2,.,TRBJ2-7,TGTGCCAGCAGCCCGGTACTGGGAGAGATACGAGAGCAGTACTTC,CASSPVLGEIREQYF
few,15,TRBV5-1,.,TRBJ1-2,TGCGCCAGAAGCTGGACATTGACGAACATCTATGGCTACACCTTC,CARSWTLTNIYGYTF
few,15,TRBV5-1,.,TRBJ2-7,TGCGCCAGCAGCTTGGGTGGCGGGACCTCCTACGAGCAGTACTTC,CASSLGGGTSYEQYF
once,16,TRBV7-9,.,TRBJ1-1,TGTGCCAGCAGCCCCCCGGGGGACTCAGGGAACACTGAAGCTTTCTTT,CASSPPGDSGNTEAFF